This T cell receptor (beta chain) was recovered during a study of vaccination and CD4 T cells after COVID-19. At the Johns Hopkins FTIC core, DNA taken from cultured CD4+ T cells was sequenced by way of the Oncomine TCR Beta short-read assay. The template was genomic DNA from cultured CD4+ T cells. TCRdb re-derived calls from the PCR reads in MiXCR, one entry per CDR3 protein. In the table there are 8,500 to 13,000 distinct CDR3 sequences, roughly 43% of which are singletons. CDR3 length: 13 amino acids. V shed 5 bases and J shed 7 bases, with 15 bases lying between them. A remark on this clonotype: Its antigen remains unidentified.

Treatment described: roughly 11-day PBMC culture with coronavirus spike peptide pools or control peptides (ViraFEST assay). Study-wide results and limits: Detection of a median about 86% of reactive clones in convalescent patients was confined to the period after vaccination.

The chain has TRBV23-1 and TRBJ2-7; D gene uncertain. TRBV23-1 is filed as an ORF, its function uncertain. This clonotype was obtained from a human donor who had recovered from COVID-19. Specimen: CD4+ T cells from blood, cultured in vitro. CDR3 nucleotides: TGCGCCAGCAGTATAAGGTCCTTCGGGGAGCAGTACTTC. It translates to CASSIRSFGEQYF.